This T cell receptor (beta chain) emerged from a study of cytomegalovirus exposure and HLA in healthy donors. The wider study: Around 81% of 300 to 450 genotyped donors fell in the Caucasian-associated ancestry cluster.

Germline V gives CDR1 LNHDA, CDR2 SQIVND (reference sequence). The ends lost 4 bases at V and 5 bases at J; junction bases unmatched: 6. The CDR3 spans 16 residues. Primers included in the PCR were 60 Vbeta and 13 Jbeta primers. Assay: immunoSEQ multiplex PCR; the TCRdb copy retains only in-frame clones and omits some. Of about 84,000 clones in the sample, roughly 78% were seen once. This clone was seen more than once but under ten times. The sample taken for sequencing was PBMCs. The origin of this receptor is a male donor in good health and CMV-seropositive. The J gene is TRBJ2-1, the V gene TRBV19, with 12 bases aligning to TRBD2. The CDR3 reads CASSRLAGDGNNEQFF. In DNA, the CDR3 is TGTGCCAGTAGTAGACTAGCGGGAGATGGAAACAATGAGCAGTTCTTC.